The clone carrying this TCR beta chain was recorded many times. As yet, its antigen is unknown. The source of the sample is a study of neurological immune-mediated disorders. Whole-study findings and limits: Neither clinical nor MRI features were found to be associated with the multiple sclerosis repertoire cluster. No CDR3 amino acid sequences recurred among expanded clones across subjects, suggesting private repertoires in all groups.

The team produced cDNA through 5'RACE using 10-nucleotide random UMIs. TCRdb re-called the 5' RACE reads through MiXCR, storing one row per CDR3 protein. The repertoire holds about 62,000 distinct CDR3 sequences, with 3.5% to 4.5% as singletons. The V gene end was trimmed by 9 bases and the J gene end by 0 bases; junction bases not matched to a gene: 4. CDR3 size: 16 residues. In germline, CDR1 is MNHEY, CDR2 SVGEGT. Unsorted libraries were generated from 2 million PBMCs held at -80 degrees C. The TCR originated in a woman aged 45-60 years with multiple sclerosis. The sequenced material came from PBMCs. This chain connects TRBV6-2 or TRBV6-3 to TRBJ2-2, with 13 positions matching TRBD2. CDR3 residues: CARTSGGPTNTGELFF. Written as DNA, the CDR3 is TGTGCCAGGACTAGCGGGGGGCCTACGAACACCGGGGAGCTGTTTTTT.